The 26 T cell receptor beta chains below were found in one sample sequenced in a study of T cells in localized non-small cell lung cancer. Produced via immunoSEQ multiplex PCR; TCRdb's table is partial and in-frame only. The repertoire holds nearly 11,000 clones, approximately 90% seen once, with approximately 13% in the top ten. Sequencing was performed on peripheral blood, taken before any cancer treatment. Receptor source: a male donor older than 55 with stage III lung adenocarcinoma.

The rearrangement links TRBV28 to TRBJ1-5; TRBD1 is a possible D gene (5 bases). Trimming left V 3 bases short and J 6 bases short, with 12 bases between. The CDR3 contains 14 residues. CDR1 is MDHEN, CDR2 SYDVKM, per germline. The CDR3 bases are TGTGCCAGCAGTTTCTCGACAGCCGGTCAGCCCCAGCATTTT. This gives the protein CASSFSTAGQPQHF.

This clone showed up just a few times. Written as DNA, the CDR3 is TGCGCCAGCAGCCAAGAGGACCGGCCCGCCTATGGCTACACCTTC. The encoded protein is CASSQEDRPAYGYTF. This rearrangement joins TRBV4-1 to TRBJ1-2; D is uncertain. Germline values: CDR1 MGHRA, CDR2 YSYEKL. V was trimmed by 0 bases and J by 4 bases, leaving 12 bases between them. The CDR3 sequence is 15 residues long.

The CDR3 loop reads CASSDSGTGLYGYTF. CDR3 DNA sequence: TGTGCCAGCAGTGACTCCGGGACAGGGCTCTATGGCTACACCTTC. The genes are TRBV6-4 and TRBJ1-2; 9 bases line up with TRBD1. In germline, CDR1 is MRHNA, CDR2 SNTAGT. The V and J ends lost 0 bases and 4 bases, in that order; junction bases with no gene match: 3. This CDR3 spans 15 amino acids.

This clone came up once. The genes are TRBV28 and TRBJ2-3; perhaps TRBD2 as D (6 bases). V gave up 4 bases and J gave up 0 bases, with 17 bases separating them. The germline CDR1 and CDR2 sequences are MDHEN and SYDVKM. The CDR3 contains 17 residues. The chain's CDR3 is CASSSPRGGMSTDTQYF. CDR3 nucleotides: TGTGCCAGCAGTTCCCCCCGTGGGGGGATGAGCACAGATACGCAGTATTTT.

This chain links TRBV30 with TRBJ2-2, with 9 bases aligning to TRBD1. The CDR3 totals 14 residues. V shed 5 bases, J shed 3 bases, and the junction held 4 bases outside the gene matches. CDR1 GTSNPN and CDR2 SVGIG come from the germline V gene (reference sequence). CDR3 sequence: CAWGRQGDTGELFF. As DNA, the CDR3 is TGTGCCTGGGGCAGACAGGGGGACACCGGGGAGCTGTTTTTT. Drawing the rest from reference TRBV30 and TRBJ2-2, the complete variable domain is SQTIHQWPATLVQPVGSPLSLECTVEGTSNPNLYWYRQAAGRGLQLLFYSVGIGQISSEVPQNLSASRPQDRQFILSSKKLLLSDSGFYLCAWGRQGDTGELFFGEGSRLTVL.

V and J are TRBV5-1 and TRBJ2-1; D unclear. V was pared by 0 bases and J by 4 bases, with 2 bases between. CDR1 and CDR2 (germline): SGHRS, YFSETQ. CDR3 size: 12 residues. CDR3 sequence: CASSLAYNEQFF. In DNA form, the CDR3 reads TGCGCCAGCAGCTTGGCTTACAATGAGCAGTTCTTC.

The rearrangement uses TRBV5-4 and TRBJ1-1; TRBD1 is a possible D gene (6 bases). V was pared by 0 bases and J by 7 bases, with 13 bases between. In germline, CDR1 is SGHNT, CDR2 YYREEE (reference sequence). There are 14 residues in the CDR3. CDR3 bases: TGTGCCAGCAGCTTGGCAATCGGCAGGGGTGAAGCTTTCTTT. Translated: CASSLAIGRGEAFF.

About this clone itself: Other DNA sequences in the same sample also yield this CDR3. The rearrangement joins TRBV2 to TRBJ1-1; weak D call: TRBD1 (6 bases). Trimming left V 8 bases short and J 0 bases short, with 13 bases between. The CDR3 consists of 14 residues. The germline V gene has CDR1 SNHLY and CDR2 FYNNEI. CDR3 sequence (DNA): TGTGCCAGCCGAGGGGGACAACTGAACACTGAAGCTTTCTTT. Translating gives CASRGGQLNTEAFF.

This sequence joins TRBV5-4 and TRBJ2-6, with no clear D. V was pared by 4 bases and J by 2 bases, with 13 bases between. Germline CDR1 SGHNT, CDR2 YYREEE (reference sequence). This CDR3 is 16 amino acids long. The CDR3 DNA reads TGTGCCAGCAGCCCACCTAACAGAGCTGGGGCCAACGTCCTGACTTTC. The encoded protein is CASSPPNRAGANVLTF.

V and J are TRBV18 and TRBJ2-1, with D unclear. The CDR3 sequence is 11 residues long. Germline assignment: CDR1 KGHSH and CDR2 LQKENI. Between the trimmed V and J ends, which lost 8 bases and 7 bases, there was a span of 9 bases. The CDR3 DNA is TGTGCCAGCCAGCTCACGAATGAGCAGTTCTTC. Residues: CASQLTNEQFF.

The chain links TRBV6-6 to TRBJ2-2, with 8 positions matching TRBD2. Unmatched junction bases numbered 5, after V lost 6 bases and J lost 5 bases. The V gene's germline CDR1 is MNHNY and CDR2 SVGAGI (reference sequence). CDR3 length equals 14 residues. The CDR3: CASREASGTGELFF. The CDR3, as DNA: TGTGCCAGCAGGGAGGCTAGCGGGACCGGGGAGCTGTTTTTT.

The J gene is TRBJ2-7, the V gene TRBV7-9, with D perhaps matching TRBD1 or TRBD2 (5 bases each). The CDR3 has 15 residues. The V end was cut by 2 bases, the J end by 5 bases, with 16 bases between. Germline V CDR1 and CDR2: SEHNR, FQNEAQ (reference sequence). The CDR3 DNA follows: TGTGCCAGCAGCTTATGGGGGATAGGGGTGAACGAGCAGTACTTC. Its protein is CASSLWGIGVNEQYF.

V and J are TRBV4-1 and TRBJ1-2; 7 nucleotides agree with TRBD1. Germline values: CDR1 MGHRA, CDR2 YSYEKL. The CDR3 is made up of 16 amino acids. V lost 0 bases to trimming and J lost 4 bases; unmatched junction nucleotides: 8. Here the CDR3 DNA reads TGCGCCAGCAGCCAAGAGGGGACAGCGCGCGGCTATGGCTACACCTTC. This encodes CASSQEGTARGYGYTF.

The chain is built from TRBV7-9 and TRBJ1-1; D not resolved. Germline-derived CDR1 and CDR2 are SEHNR and FQNEAQ (reference sequence). With 0 bases removed from V and 3 bases from J, the gap between germline ends came to 8 bases. CDR3 length: 14 amino acids. CDR3 sequence: CASSLAGGHTEAFF. The CDR3 DNA reads TGTGCCAGCAGCTTAGCAGGAGGCCACACTGAAGCTTTCTTT.

This clone was counted once. The CDR3: CASSLGTSSYNEQFF. The CDR3 DNA is TGTGCCAGCAGTCTCGGGACTAGCTCCTACAATGAGCAGTTCTTC. This chain joins TRBV28 and TRBJ2-1, with 8 positions matching TRBD2. In germline, CDR1 is MDHEN, CDR2 SYDVKM. The CDR3 spans 15 residues. V shed 5 bases and J 0 bases; nucleotides not matched to a gene: 3.

The rearrangement links TRBV5-7 to TRBJ2-5; 7 bases are a match to TRBD2. TRBV5-7 is flagged as an ORF with uncertain function. J was trimmed by 5 bases and V by 3 bases; bases with no gene match: 10. The CDR3 is 15 amino acids. CDR3 coding DNA: TGTGCCAGCAGCTCCCTAGGACTAGGGGTTGAGACCCAGTACTTC. The encoded protein is CASSSLGLGVETQYF.

The sample holds one count of this clone. The CDR3: CASSTSGANVLTF. The CDR3 region has the DNA TGTGCCTCCAGTACCTCTGGGGCCAACGTCCTGACTTTC. The chain joins TRBV30 to TRBJ2-6; D is uncertain. In germline, CDR1 is GTSNPN, CDR2 SVGIG (reference sequence). The CDR3 is 13 residues long. The germline V and J ends were trimmed by 7 bases and 0 bases, with 7 bases remaining between them.

This sequence joins TRBV5-4 and TRBJ1-6; 7 bases map to TRBD1. The length of the CDR3 is 15 residues. Trimming cost V 3 bases and J 11 bases; bases outside gene matches: 11. Germline values: CDR1 SGHNT, CDR2 YYREEE (reference sequence). The CDR3 nucleotides are TGTGCCAGCAGCTCTAGATTTGGACAGGCTGCACCCCTCCACTTT. Translating gives CASSSRFGQAAPLHF.

The chain employs TRBV7-9 and TRBJ2-7; D may be TRBD1 or TRBD2 (5 bases each). The CDR3 has 12 amino acids. Trimming removed 5 bases from V and 6 bases from J, with 11 bases in between. The germline V gene has CDR1 SEHNR and CDR2 FQNEAQ (reference sequence). CDR3 DNA: TGTGCCAGCAGCCCCCAGGGACCCGAGCAGTACTTC. Translated: CASSPQGPEQYF.

The V call is TRBV28, the J call TRBJ1-2; 7 bases map to TRBD1. This CDR3 spans 12 amino acids. Germline V gives CDR1 MDHEN, CDR2 SYDVKM. Trimming cost V 6 bases and J 8 bases; bases outside gene matches: 6. The CDR3 nucleotides read TGTGCCAGCAGAAGGGGGCCGGGGGGCTACACCTTC. This codes for CASRRGPGGYTF.

The J gene is TRBJ2-1, the V gene TRBV19; D perhaps matches TRBD2 (5 bases). The CDR3 totals 15 residues. Per germline, CDR1 LNHDA and CDR2 SQIVND (reference sequence). V lost 6 bases and J 3 bases, leaving 15 bases between the germline ends. In DNA, the CDR3 is TGTGCCAGTAGCATATCGGGGTTACGCTACAATGAGCAGTTCTTC. The encoded protein is CASSISGLRYNEQFF.

V is TRBV5-4 and J is TRBJ2-2, with 9 nucleotides matching TRBD2. The CDR3 sequence is 19 residues long. Germline CDR1 SGHNT, CDR2 YYREEE (reference sequence). With 4 bases clipped from V and 1 base from J, the junction kept 14 bases outside the gene matches. DNA for the CDR3: TGTGCCAGCAGCCAAGATCCCCATGCTAGCGGGATGAACACCGGGGAGCTGTTTTTT. Protein product: CASSQDPHASGMNTGELFF.

The chain joins TRBV5-6 to TRBJ1-5; D is ambiguous. CDR3 length: 13 amino acids. The germline V gene encodes CDR1 SGHDT and CDR2 YYEEEE. The V end lost 4 bases, the J end lost 4 bases, and 9 bases lay between the germline ends. CDR3 bases: TGTGCCAGCAGCCTCGACCGAAATCAGCCCCAGCATTTT. Its translation: CASSLDRNQPQHF.

This chain connects TRBV2 to TRBJ2-7; 7 nucleotides agree with TRBD2. Germline values: CDR1 SNHLY, CDR2 FYNNEI. V trimming: 5 bases; J trimming: 2 bases; junction bases outside the gene matches: 6. This CDR3 region has 14 residues. CDR3 amino acids: CASSIGTTAYEQYF. The CDR3 bases are TGTGCCAGCAGTATTGGGACTACTGCCTACGAGCAGTACTTC.

The chain recombines TRBV6-7 with TRBJ2-7; 7 nucleotides match TRBD1. TRBV6-7 is filed as an ORF, its function uncertain. This CDR3 spans 14 amino acids. V dropped 1 base and J dropped 2; count of bases not matched to a gene: 2. The CDR3 loop is CASSYWTGTYEQYF. The CDR3 nucleotides read TGTGCCAGCAGTTACTGGACAGGTACCTACGAGCAGTACTTC.

This chain's CDR3 is CASSPGRSVYEQYF. The CDR3 nucleotides read TGTGCCAGCTCACCGGGACGGTCGGTCTACGAGCAGTACTTC. The rearrangement uses TRBV18 and TRBJ2-7; D assignment may be TRBD1 or TRBD2 (5 bases each). CDR1 is KGHSH, CDR2 LQKENI, per germline. Trimming removed 3 bases at V and 3 bases at J, with 12 bases between. This CDR3 is built from 14 residues.